This passage covers 10 T cell receptor beta chains from one sample sequenced in a study of human thymus T cells. Measured with immunoSEQ multiplex PCR; TCRdb has only the in-frame clones, and not every one. The sample comprises about 43,000 clones, about 95% of which are singletons, and about 0.17% rests with the top ten. The sample taken for sequencing was blood. Receptors originate from a girl less than two years old with a congenital heart defect but otherwise immunologically healthy.

The CDR3, as DNA: TGTGCCAGCAATGGACTAGCGGGAGTAGCCAAAAACATTCAGTACTTC. Translation gives CASNGLAGVAKNIQYF. The chain recombines TRBV2 with TRBJ2-4, with 13 bases identical to TRBD2. Per the germline V gene, CDR1 is SNHLY and CDR2 is FYNNEI. This CDR3 has 16 amino acids. Germline trimming cut 7 bases from V and 0 bases from J; bases unmatched to any gene: 3.

The chain combines TRBV5-1 with TRBJ1-2, with D possibly being TRBD1 (6 bases). Between the trimmed V and J ends, which lost 2 bases and 8 bases, there was a span of 19 bases. CDR1 is SGHRS and CDR2 is YFSETQ in the germline V gene. The CDR3 contains 15 residues. CDR3: CASSLGTKGGIGYTF. In DNA form, the CDR3 reads TGCGCCAGCAGCTTAGGAACAAAGGGGGGCATAGGCTACACCTTC.

The chain uses TRBV27 and TRBJ2-5; the D is unclear. Per the germline V gene, CDR1 is MNHEY and CDR2 is SMNVEV (reference sequence). This CDR3 spans 13 amino acids. V was clipped by 7 bases and J by 0 bases, with 9 bases between them. The CDR3 nucleotides read TGTGCCAGCAAAATGAGATACCAAGAGACCCAGTACTTC. This sequence encodes CASKMRYQETQYF.

The chain is built from TRBV9 and TRBJ2-3; no clear D gene. Germline CDR1 SGDLS, CDR2 YYNGEE. The ends were cut back, 0 bases at V and 2 bases at J, with 4 bases in the middle. The CDR3 has 13 residues. DNA for the CDR3: TGTGCCAGCAGCGTAGCACTCACAGATACGCAGTATTTT. Translation: CASSVALTDTQYF.

This chain connects TRBV5-6 to TRBJ1-1; D remains unclear. V was pared by 0 bases and J by 1 base, with 4 bases between. CDR1 SGHDT and CDR2 YYEEEE come from the germline V gene. The CDR3 is made up of 13 amino acids. CDR3 nucleotides: TGTGCCAGCAGCTTGGGGGGGAACACTGAAGCTTTCTTT. Translating it yields CASSLGGNTEAFF.

The chain links TRBV7-3 to TRBJ1-5, with 11 bases lining up with TRBD1. Looked up from germline, CDR1 is SGHTA and CDR2 is FQGTGA. V dropped 6 bases and J dropped 1; count of bases not matched to a gene: 8. CDR3 length: 17 residues. The CDR3 DNA reads as TGTGCCAGCAGTAAGGACAGGGGGCTTTCGAGCAATCAGCCCCAGCATTTT. Translated: CASSKDRGLSSNQPQHF.

The chain carries TRBV6-5 and TRBJ2-1; a weak D match, TRBD1 (6 bases). The CDR3 length is 15 residues. Germline values: CDR1 MNHEY, CDR2 SVGAGI. V was clipped by 0 bases and J by 9 bases, with 15 bases between them. In DNA, the CDR3 is TGTGCCAGCAGTTACTCTAGGGGGAACTCGGGTGAGCAGTTCTTC. It translates to CASSYSRGNSGEQFF.

This chain uses TRBV30 with TRBJ2-7; 13 nucleotides agree with TRBD2. Germline V gene sequence: CDR1 GTSNPN, CDR2 SVGIG (reference sequence). Trimming at V came to 0 bases and at J to 2 bases, leaving 10 bases not matched to a gene. The CDR3 totals 18 residues. CDR3 amino acids: CAWSVRTSGSQIPYEQYF. The CDR3, as DNA: TGTGCCTGGAGTGTAAGGACTAGCGGGAGCCAGATACCCTACGAGCAGTACTTC.

V is TRBV5-4 and J is TRBJ2-1, with 8 bases aligning to TRBD2. The ends lost 0 bases at V and 6 bases at J; junction bases unmatched: 14. Germline CDR1 and CDR2: SGHNT and YYREEE (reference sequence). The CDR3 runs 18 residues. Written as DNA, the CDR3 is TGTGCCAGCAGCTTGGGAGGGTTAGCGGGACCCCGGGGCAATGAGCAGTTCTTC. Translated, it gives CASSLGGLAGPRGNEQFF.

The rearrangement uses TRBV10-3 and TRBJ2-7; 12 positions match TRBD2. This CDR3 spans 14 amino acids. V trimming: 4 bases; J trimming: 3 bases; junction bases outside the gene matches: 1. Germline CDR1 is ENHRY and CDR2 is SYGVKD. Here the CDR3 DNA reads TGTGCCATCAGTGGGACTAGCGGGAACTACGAGCAGTACTTC. Translation: CAISGTSGNYEQYF.